This TCR beta chain was retrieved from a study of beta chain features in type 1 diabetes. Overall study findings and caveats: Although PCR might favor shorter templates, it would do so equally in patients and controls. Significant though moderate, a shortening of TCRB CDR3s appeared in all four CD4+ subsets of Type 1 diabetes patients.

This clone was counted at least ten times. The antigen is unknown. Germline trimming cut 8 bases from V and 7 bases from J; bases unmatched to any gene: 14. The CDR3 extends over 16 amino acids. Germline lookup yields CDR1 SNHLY and CDR2 FYNNEI. Investigators reverse transcribed all isolated RNA, so they sequenced expressed TCRB transcripts. Measured with immunoSEQ multiplex PCR; TCRdb has only the in-frame clones, and not every one. Among 120,000 or so clones listed, 15% to 20% were seen once. Material for sequencing was central memory CD4+ T cells from blood. The sequence came from a man aged 18 to 30 with type 1 diabetes. The chain uses TRBV2 and TRBJ1-6, with 7 bases lining up with TRBD1. The CDR3 DNA reads TGTGCCAGCCACTCCAGGACAGGAAGAGAGAATTCACCCCTCCACTTT. Its protein product is CASHSRTGRENSPLHF. Full variable domain (missing parts from reference TRBV2 and TRBJ1-6): EPEVTQTPSHQVTQMGQEVILRCVPISNHLYFYWYRQILGQKVEFLVSFYNNEISEKSEIFDDQFSVERPDGSNFTLKIRSTKLEDSAMYFCASHSRTGRENSPLHFGNGTRLTVT.